These 31 T cell receptor beta chains share one sample of origin, sequenced in a study of cytomegalovirus exposure and HLA in healthy donors. The study ran its PCR with 60 Vbeta and 13 Jbeta primers. Method: immunoSEQ multiplex PCR; TCRdb's copy keeps in-frame clones and lacks some. The table records about 120,000 clones, around three quarters of them present only once. Sample: PBMCs. All receptors come from a male donor in good health and CMV-seropositive.

This chain links TRBV6-6 with TRBJ1-2; possibly TRBD1 for D (6 bases). Germline CDR1 and CDR2: MNHNY and SVGAGI (reference sequence). V was cut by 6 bases and J by 4 bases, with 15 bases left in between. The CDR3 contains 14 residues. The CDR3 sequence is CASSLARGGYGYTF. DNA for the CDR3: TGTGCCAGCAGCCTCGCCAGGGGCGGCTATGGCTACACCTTC.

The CDR3 sequence: CASSLDPSGGSTDTQYF. For the CDR3, the DNA is TGCGCCAGCAGCTTGGACCCTAGCGGGGGTAGCACAGATACGCAGTATTTT. The genes are TRBV5-1 and TRBJ2-3; TRBD2 agrees at 10 bases. With 0 bases clipped from V and 0 bases from J, the junction kept 4 bases outside the gene matches. The CDR3 has 17 residues. Germline V gene lookup returns CDR1 SGHRS and CDR2 YFSETQ.

For the CDR3, the DNA is TGTGCCAGTAGTAGGACTAGTCGCCAAGAGACCCAGTACTTC. As protein: CASSRTSRQETQYF. The V call is TRBV19, the J call TRBJ2-5, with 7 bases aligning to TRBD2. This CDR3 spans 14 amino acids. Germline trimming cut 4 bases from V and 1 base from J; bases unmatched to any gene: 3. Germline V CDR1 and CDR2: LNHDA, SQIVND (reference sequence).

This clone was seen a few times. The chain links TRBV7-8 to TRBJ1-5, with 7 bases aligning to TRBD1. CDR1 and CDR2 from the germline V gene are SGHVS and FQNEAQ. J was trimmed by 5 bases and V by 2 bases; bases with no gene match: 12. The CDR3 runs to 17 residues. This CDR3 is CASSLRGGQGVDQPQHF. Here the CDR3 DNA reads TGTGCCAGCAGCTTAAGGGGTGGGCAGGGGGTTGATCAGCCCCAGCATTTT.

This chain joins TRBV2 and TRBJ2-1, with 11 nucleotides matching TRBD2. The CDR3 totals 14 residues. The V and J ends lost 6 bases and 3 bases, in that order; junction bases with no gene match: 1. CDR1 and CDR2 (germline): SNHLY, FYNNEI. The CDR3 nucleotides read TGTGCCAGCAGGACTAGCGGGGACTACAATGAGCAGTTCTTC. Amino acid sequence: CASRTSGDYNEQFF.

The rearrangement links TRBV10-3 to TRBJ2-7; D not certain. The CDR3 covers 15 residues. V gave up 4 bases and J gave up 3 bases, with 16 bases separating them. Germline lookup yields CDR1 ENHRY and CDR2 SYGVKD. The CDR3 spells CAISGVAGGDYEQYF. The CDR3 nucleotides are TGTGCCATCAGTGGTGTGGCTGGTGGAGACTACGAGCAGTACTTC.

This clone came up a few times. V and J are TRBV7-8 and TRBJ2-1; maybe TRBD2 (7 bases). From germline, CDR1 is SGHVS and CDR2 FQNEAQ. The germline V and J ends were trimmed by 5 bases and 0 bases, with 14 bases remaining between them. This CDR3 region has 16 residues. In DNA form, the CDR3 reads TGTGCCAGCAGCGGGGGGGACACCAGCTCCTACAATGAGCAGTTCTTC. Its protein is CASSGGDTSSYNEQFF.

As concerns this clone: An end of the junction differs from the germline gene, which may be a read error. This chain connects TRBV7-9 to TRBJ2-1; no clear D. The CDR3 is 12 amino acids. Germline V gene lookup returns CDR1 SEHNR and CDR2 FQNEAQ (reference sequence). The CDR3 reads CSSMPEYNEQFF. The CDR3 DNA is TGTTCCAGCATGCCGGAGTACAATGAGCAGTTCTTC.

The chain links TRBV6-1 to TRBJ1-3, with 8 nucleotides matching TRBD1. This CDR3 is built from 14 residues. Germline trimming cut 8 bases from V and 2 bases from J; bases unmatched to any gene: 5. Germline CDR1 and CDR2: MNHNS and SASEGT. The CDR3 reads CASEPRGPGNTIYF. DNA for the CDR3: TGTGCCAGCGAGCCCAGGGGGCCTGGAAACACCATATATTTT.

This rearrangement joins TRBV27 to TRBJ1-4; the match to TRBD1 covers 8 bases. J lost 4 bases, V lost 0 bases, and 4 bases had no gene match. Per the germline V gene, CDR1 is MNHEY and CDR2 is SMNVEV (reference sequence). CDR3 length: 16 residues. In DNA, the CDR3 is TGTGCCAGCAGTTTATCCCAGGGGGCAAGTAATGAAAAACTGTTTTTT. This encodes CASSLSQGASNEKLFF. Full variable domain (remainder filled in from reference TRBV27 and TRBJ1-4): EAQVTQNPRYLITVTGKKLTVTCSQNMNHEYMSWYRQDPGLGLRQIYYSMNVEVTDKGDVPEGYKVSRKEKRNFPLILESPSPNQTSLYFCASSLSQGASNEKLFFGSGTQLSVL.

The gene calls are TRBV4-1 and TRBJ2-1; 7 bases are a match to TRBD2. This CDR3 comprises 16 residues. Germline CDR1 is MGHRA and CDR2 is YSYEKL. Germline trimming cut 0 bases from V and 4 bases from J; bases unmatched to any gene: 6. The CDR3 loop is CASSQDPSGFYNEQFF. The DNA for the CDR3 is TGCGCCAGCAGCCAAGACCCTAGCGGCTTTTACAATGAGCAGTTCTTC.

Here the CDR3 DNA reads TGTGCCAGCAGTGAAGAGGGCGGAGGGATCGAGCAGTACTTC. The encoded protein is CASSEEGGGIEQYF. The chain employs TRBV6-1 and TRBJ2-7; tentative D call: TRBD2 (6 bases). Trimming took off 1 base at V and 6 bases at J, with 13 bases between the two ends. The CDR3 loop spans 14 amino acids. Germline values: CDR1 MNHNS, CDR2 SASEGT.

The V and J genes are TRBV28 and TRBJ1-4; no definite D call. Germline V lookup: CDR1 MDHEN, CDR2 SYDVKM. CDR3 length equals 14 residues. Trimming took 1 base from V and 8 from J, leaving 11 bases between them. The CDR3 DNA reads as TGTGCCAGCAGTTTATTTGGGTCGGGGGAAAAACTGTTTTTT. Its translation is CASSLFGSGEKLFF.

In its sample, this clone was seen a few times. The chain links TRBV11-3 to TRBJ2-7, with TRBD2 identical over 8 bases. Per germline, CDR1 SGHNT and CDR2 YENEEA. The CDR3 has 13 residues. The ends lost 5 bases at V and 4 bases at J; junction bases unmatched: 4. Here the CDR3 reads CASSRERGYEQYF. In DNA, the CDR3 is TGTGCCAGCAGCAGAGAGCGGGGGTACGAGCAGTACTTC. Using reference TRBV11-3 and TRBJ2-7 for the parts outside the CDR3, the full variable domain is EAGVVQSPRYKIIEKKQPVAFWCNPISGHNTLYWYLQNLGQGPELLIRYENEEAVDDSQLPKDRFSAERLKGVDSTLKIQPAELGDSAVYLCASSRERGYEQYFGPGTRLTVT.

This chain connects TRBV20-1 to TRBJ1-1; no definite D call. Germline V gene lookup returns CDR1 DFQATT and CDR2 SNEGSKA (reference sequence). The CDR3 totals 11 residues. Trimming shortened V by 7 bases and J by 1 base, and 7 bases separated the two germline ends. This CDR3 reads CSVSRNTEAFF. The CDR3 nucleotides read TGCAGTGTCTCCAGGAACACTGAAGCTTTCTTT.

This chain links TRBV4-2 with TRBJ1-5, with 11 bases aligning to TRBD1. Per germline, CDR1 LGHNA and CDR2 YNFKEQ. J lost 5 bases, V lost 0 bases, and 6 bases had no gene match. The CDR3 covers 17 residues. CDR3 amino acids: CASSQEWDRGIYQPQHF. DNA of the CDR3: TGTGCCAGCAGCCAAGAATGGGACAGGGGGATCTATCAGCCCCAGCATTTT.

The chain joins TRBV10-2 to TRBJ2-1; 7 bases match TRBD2. The V segment lost 4 bases and the J segment 3 bases; nucleotides outside the gene matches: 6. The CDR3 runs to 15 residues. Germline values: CDR1 WSHSY, CDR2 SAAADI. CDR3 sequence (DNA): TGCGCCAGCAGTGTGCAGGGAGGGGTCTACAATGAGCAGTTCTTC. Its translation: CASSVQGGVYNEQFF.

The chain is built from TRBV6-5 and TRBJ1-2; D may be TRBD1 (5 bases). The CDR3 has 15 residues. From germline, CDR1 is MNHEY and CDR2 SVGAGI. V shed 6 bases and J shed 2 bases, with 16 bases lying between them. The CDR3 spells CASRPTGEGNYGYTF. CDR3 DNA sequence: TGTGCCAGCAGACCAACGGGGGAGGGGAACTATGGCTACACCTTC.

This clone has just one count. The chain is built from TRBV6-1 and TRBJ2-3; unclear D gene. The CDR3 is made up of 14 amino acids. V was cut by 4 bases and J by 2 bases, with 10 bases left in between. Germline CDR1 is MNHNS and CDR2 is SASEGT. CDR3 in amino acids: CASSVRHPTDTQYF. Here the CDR3 DNA reads TGTGCCAGCAGTGTGCGGCATCCCACAGATACGCAGTATTTT.

The chain couples TRBV27 to TRBJ1-3; possible D gene TRBD1, 6 bases. Germline V gene lookup returns CDR1 MNHEY and CDR2 SMNVEV (reference sequence). The V and J ends lost 3 bases and 5 bases respectively, with 11 bases between them. The CDR3 runs 14 residues. The CDR3 is CASSFPDRRNTIYF. The CDR3, as DNA: TGTGCCAGCAGTTTTCCGGACAGACGAAACACCATATATTTT.

The V call is TRBV5-1, the J call TRBJ1-3; possibly TRBD1 for D (6 bases). V lost 3 bases, J lost 4 bases, and 17 bases lay in between. The CDR3 is 16 amino acids. CDR1 and CDR2 from the germline V gene are SGHRS and YFSETQ. The CDR3 coding sequence is TGCGCCAGCAGCTCCCCCGACAGGCGGTCGGGAAACACCATATATTTT. Protein sequence: CASSSPDRRSGNTIYF.

The V and J genes are TRBV30 and TRBJ1-1; weak D call: TRBD1 (5 bases). CDR1 is GTSNPN, CDR2 SVGIG, per germline (reference sequence). V lost 1 base, J lost 0 bases, and 9 bases lay in between. This CDR3 region has 14 residues. The DNA of the CDR3 is TGTGCCTGGAGTGGCGGGGGGGTGAACACTGAAGCTTTCTTT. It translates to CAWSGGGVNTEAFF. Full variable domain (remainder filled in from reference TRBV30 and TRBJ1-1): SQTIHQWPATLVQPVGSPLSLECTVEGTSNPNLYWYRQAAGRGLQLLFYSVGIGQISSEVPQNLSASRPQDRQFILSSKKLLLSDSGFYLCAWSGGGVNTEAFFGQGTRLTVV.

The V and J genes are TRBV9 and TRBJ2-7; D is ambiguous. CDR1 SGDLS and CDR2 YYNGEE come from the germline V gene. The CDR3 totals 15 residues. V lost 2 bases and J 0 bases, leaving 12 bases between the germline ends. CDR3 residues: CASSVGQALSYEQYF. The CDR3 nucleotides read TGTGCCAGCAGCGTTGGGCAGGCACTCTCCTACGAGCAGTACTTC.

The chain uses TRBV25-1 and TRBJ1-4; D is possibly TRBD1 (6 bases). CDR3 length: 14 residues. Per germline, CDR1 MGHDK and CDR2 SYGVNS. V lost 5 bases to trimming and J lost 8 bases, with 15 bases between them. The CDR3 reads CASSLGGGREKLFF. The CDR3 DNA reads as TGTGCCAGCAGTCTCGGGGGGGGGCGCGAAAAACTGTTTTTT.

This clone has a handful of counts. This chain joins TRBV11-2 and TRBJ2-5, with D possibly matching TRBD1 (5 bases). CDR1 SGHAT and CDR2 FQNNGV come from the germline V gene. V was trimmed by 8 bases and J by 3 bases, leaving 13 bases between them. The CDR3 covers 13 residues. The CDR3 sequence is CASGSQGKETQYF. The CDR3 region has the DNA TGTGCCAGCGGATCCCAGGGAAAAGAGACCCAGTACTTC.

This chain links TRBV7-9 with TRBJ2-7; 7 bases are shared with TRBD1. With V trimmed by 8 bases and J by 7 bases, 8 bases remained unmatched. Germline V gene lookup returns CDR1 SEHNR and CDR2 FQNEAQ (reference sequence). This CDR3 is built from 12 residues. The CDR3 loop is CASSQGMGEQYF. CDR3 nucleotide sequence: TGTGCCAGCTCACAGGGGATGGGGGAGCAGTACTTC.

This clone was detected only once. The V gene is TRBV6-1, the J gene TRBJ1-1; D might be TRBD1 (5 bases). Per the germline V gene, CDR1 is MNHNS and CDR2 is SASEGT. CDR3 length: 14 residues. V shed 2 bases and J shed 6 bases, with 13 bases lying between them. CDR3 protein: CASSEHGGGAEAFF. The CDR3 DNA reads TGTGCCAGCAGTGAACATGGTGGAGGGGCTGAAGCTTTCTTT.

The table lists this clone with a count of one. The chain recombines TRBV11-2 with TRBJ2-1; 9 bases align to TRBD2. CDR1 and CDR2 (germline): SGHAT, FQNNGV. The CDR3 spans 14 residues. With 4 bases clipped from V and 8 bases from J, the junction kept 6 bases outside the gene matches. DNA of the CDR3: TGTGCCAGCAGCTACCGACTAGCGGCCGATGAGCAGTTCTTC. Its translation is CASSYRLAADEQFF. Supplemented by reference TRBV11-2 and TRBJ2-1, the full variable domain reads EAGVAQSPRYKIIEKRQSVAFWCNPISGHATLYWYQQILGQGPKLLIQFQNNGVVDDSQLPKDRFSAERLKGVDSTLKIQPAKLEDSAVYLCASSYRLAADEQFFGPGTRLTVL.

In the case of this clone: One end of the junction fails to match germline, which may point to a read error. The chain carries TRBV7-9 and TRBJ2-7; TRBD1 is a possible D gene (6 bases). Germline CDR1 is SEHNR and CDR2 is FQNEAQ (reference sequence). The CDR3 extends over 12 amino acids. This chain's CDR3 is CSSSTWTVGQYF. The CDR3 coding sequence is TGTTCCAGCAGCACCTGGACAGTCGGGCAGTACTTC.

The chain employs TRBV29-1 and TRBJ1-1; 8 nucleotides align to TRBD1. V lost 4 bases and J lost 2; bases outside the gene matches: 3. The germline V gene has CDR1 SQVTM and CDR2 ANQGSEA. The CDR3 consists of 13 residues. The CDR3: CSVGSGGNTEAFF. The CDR3, as DNA: TGCAGCGTTGGATCAGGGGGCAACACTGAAGCTTTCTTT.

The chain uses TRBV18 and TRBJ2-5, with 7 bases that match TRBD2. Germline V gene lookup returns CDR1 KGHSH and CDR2 LQKENI. The CDR3 runs to 16 residues. Germline trimming cut 1 base from V and 4 bases from J; bases unmatched to any gene: 9. The CDR3 region has the DNA TGTGCCAGCTCACCACTCCCCGCTGGCGGGGGAGAGACCCAGTACTTC. This gives the protein CASSPLPAGGGETQYF.